Presented here are 20 T cell receptor delta chains from one specimen sequenced in a study of γδ T cells in repeated Plasmodium falciparum infection. Bulk repertoires came from Vgamma9/Vdelta2+ or Vdelta2-negative gammadelta T cells flow-sorted from PBMC. TCRdb re-called clones from the multiplex PCR reads using CATT. The repertoire has around 89,000 delta-chain clones, over 1.3% of them found once; the top ten carry just under 9%. Sequencing used gamma-delta T cells from blood. Receptors originate from a pool of human donors (malaria-infected and uninfected, not separated).

The chain carries TRDV1 and TRDJ1; TRDD3 aligns across 9 bases. The J gene, missing from TCRdb, was assigned here through DNA to germline matching. Looked up from germline, CDR1 is TSWWSYY and CDR2 is QGS. The CDR3 has 19 amino acids. J gave up 0 bases and V 4 bases, and 15 bases lay outside the gene matches. CDR3 DNA: TGTGCTCTTGGGGGCAGCCTTCCGTTACTGGGGGAGTACACCGATAAACTCATCTTT. Residues: CALGGSLPLLGEYTDKLIF.

To note about this clone: The protein that TCRdb holds for this DNA derives from a much larger clone and differs from the translated DNA at residue 14, which likely indicates a read error; the protein shown here is translated from the DNA. The gene calls are TRDV1 and TRDJ1; 11 bases are shared with TRDD3. The CDR3 extends over 24 amino acids. Germline loops: CDR1 TSWWSYY, CDR2 QGS. The CDR3 loop is CALGECPLLFSRSMLLGDKYKLIF. The CDR3, as DNA: TGTGCTCTTGGGGAATGCCCCCTACTTTTCTCTAGGTCCATGTTACTGGGGGATAAATATAAACTCATTTTT.

The table lists this clone with many counts. The protein in TCRdb stems from a much larger clone and differs at residue 8 from this DNA's translation, likely a read error; here the protein is translated from the DNA. V usage is TRDV1 and J usage is TRDJ1; the match to TRDD3 covers 7 bases. Germline CDR1 and CDR2: TSWWSYY and QGS. The CDR3 runs 13 residues. Trimming at V came to 6 bases and at J to 3 bases, leaving 4 bases not matched to a gene. The CDR3 coding sequence is TGTGCTCTTGGTAGGGGGATGGCCGATAAACTCATCTTT. Amino acid sequence: CALGRGMADKLIF.

This clone was observed a handful of times. A far larger clone is only one base removed, so a read error is likely. The same CDR3 arises from other DNA sequences in this sample as well. This chain links TRDV1 with TRDJ1; D is possibly TRDD3 (5 bases). TCRdb lists no J gene, so it was determined here by aligning the DNA to germline. The CDR3 is 20 residues long. Germline assignment: CDR1 TSWWSYY and CDR2 QGS. DNA of the CDR3: TGTGCCCTTGGGCCCCCGAATGGTGGCACCCCGGTTGTGGGGAATCATAAACTCATCTTT. Its protein product is CALGPPNGGTPVVGNHKLIF.

To note about this clone: This likely came from a read error, as a far larger clone is one base away. Other DNA sequences in this sample translate to the same CDR3. There is no J gene call, but TRDV1 is given as the V gene; the table calls TRDD3, which could not be checked here. The CDR3 contains 22 residues. Germline CDR1 is TSWWSYY and CDR2 is QGS. The CDR3 nucleotides are TGTGCTCTTGGGGTCCTTATTCCTACCCCTGATACTTACGCGGGATACACCGATAAGCTCATCTTT. The encoded protein is CALGVLIPTPDTYAGYTDKLIF.

The sample holds a few counts of this clone. TCRdb assigns this DNA the protein of a much larger clone, which departs from its translation at residue 5; this likely reflects a read error, and the protein shown comes from translating the DNA. The gene calls are TRDV1 and TRDJ1, with 13 bases fitting TRDD3. TCRdb supplies no J gene; here it was assigned by aligning the nucleotide sequence to germline. CDR1 is TSWWSYY and CDR2 is QGS in the germline V gene. The junction had 28 bases not matched to a gene; V was cut back by 5 bases and J by 4 bases. The CDR3 is 23 amino acids. This CDR3 is CALGPTSLSHRTYTGGYGDKLIF. The CDR3 DNA reads TGTGCTCTTGGGCCGACGTCCTTGTCCCACCGGACGTATACTGGGGGATACGGCGATAAACTCATCTTT.

Concerning this clone: The TCRdb record carries a much larger clone's protein, which differs from this DNA's translation at residues 5 and 9; a read error is the likely cause, and the protein listed here is the DNA translation. This rearrangement joins TRDV2 to TRDJ3; D might be TRDD2 (6 bases). V was cut by 3 bases and J by 2 bases, with 25 bases left in between. Per germline, CDR1 GEAIGNYY and CDR2 EKD. The CDR3 extends over 21 amino acids. The DNA for the CDR3 is TGTGCCTGTGACTCCTTCCATCTGTCTGGTGGGTTCGCCTGGGACACCCGACAGATGTTTTTC. This codes for CACDSFHLSGGFAWDTRQMFF.

As concerns this clone: A read error is the likely source, as a far larger clone sits one nucleotide away. The sample has other DNA sequences that encode this CDR3 too. This chain links TRDV1 with TRDJ1; 11 bases are a match to TRDD3. Germline CDR1 reads TSWWSYY; CDR2 reads QGS. The CDR3 is 19 amino acids. CDR3 bases: TGTGCTCTCGGGGAACTGGGTTCTTGGGGGATACGAGACGGCGATAAACTCATCTTT. This translates into CALGELGSWGIRDGDKLIF.

This clone was counted a few times. A read error is likely here: a far larger clone is one base away. Other DNA sequences of this sample code for an identical CDR3. The rearrangement joins TRDV2 to TRDJ2, with D maybe TRDD3 (6 bases). No J gene is reported in TCRdb; it was inferred here by comparing the DNA with germline. The CDR3 loop spans 19 amino acids. Germline V lookup: CDR1 GEAIGNYY, CDR2 EKD. DNA for the CDR3: TGTGCCTGTGACACCAGATTTTGGGGGCTACCCGCTTTGACGGCACAACTCTTCTTT. Translating it yields CACDTRFWGLPALTAQLFF.

This clone was counted a few times. TCRdb's protein, taken from a much larger clone, differs from this DNA's translation at residue 4, likely owing to a read error; the protein displayed comes from the DNA. This chain joins TRDV2 and TRDJ2, with D possibly matching TRDD3 (6 bases). CDR1 is GEAIGNYY, CDR2 EKD, per germline. The length of the CDR3 is 17 residues. The CDR3, as DNA: TGTGCCTGTGGCACCGTACTGGGAACGAACCTGACAGCACAACTCTTCTTT. Its translation: CACGTVLGTNLTAQLFF.

This clone was observed a few times. TCRdb pairs this DNA with a much larger clone's protein that differs at residue 3, likely a read error; the protein shown was translated from the DNA. The gene calls are TRDV3 and TRDJ1, with TRDD3 matching 12 bases. The J gene comes from matching the DNA to germline here; TCRdb lacks it. The ends lost 5 bases at V and 3 bases at J; junction bases unmatched: 34. Germline loops: CDR1 TVYSNPD, CDR2 GDNSRS (reference sequence). The CDR3 spans 23 residues. Here the CDR3 reads CALIYPRPKLLTGGYIPSDKLIF. For the CDR3, the DNA is TGTGCCCTTATCTACCCACGGCCAAAATTACTAACTGGGGGATACATCCCCTCCGATAAACTCATCTTT.

This clone was observed a handful of times. The protein TCRdb gives is from a much larger clone and does not agree with this DNA's translation at residue 14, likely a read error; the protein shown here comes from the DNA. The chain carries TRDV2 and TRDJ1, with D maybe TRDD3 (5 bases). No J segment appears in TCRdb, so it was assigned here by matching the sequence to germline. The germline gives CDR1 GEAIGNYY, CDR2 EKD. The CDR3 contains 20 residues. V was trimmed by 1 base and J by 0 bases, leaving 26 bases between them. Here the CDR3 DNA reads TGTGCCTGTGACACTATCACGACTCGGGGACAGATCCCCCACACCGATAAACTCATCTTT. It yields the protein CACDTITTRGQIPHTDKLIF.

This clone has just a few counts. TCRdb's protein, taken from a much larger clone, differs from this DNA's translation at residue 15, likely owing to a read error; the protein displayed comes from the DNA. This sequence joins TRDV2 and TRDJ1; 12 bases match TRDD3. V shed 3 bases, J shed 0 bases, and the junction held 28 bases outside the gene matches. Germline V gene data show CDR1 as GEAIGNYY and CDR2 as EKD. This CDR3 is 24 amino acids long. CDR3 loop: CACDPLTSVLGDTSFSTYTDKLIF. In DNA form, the CDR3 reads TGTGCCTGTGACCCTCTTACTTCAGTACTGGGGGATACTTCTTTTTCCACGTACACCGATAAACTCATCTTT.

The sample holds many counts of this clone. The chain recombines TRDV1 with TRDJ1; tentative D call: TRDD3 (6 bases). This CDR3 spans 15 amino acids. V lost 3 bases to trimming and J lost 6 bases, with 17 bases between them. CDR1 and CDR2 from the germline V gene are TSWWSYY and QGS. The CDR3 loop is CALGDLPWGAHKLIF. The DNA for the CDR3 is TGTGCTCTTGGGGATCTCCCGTGGGGGGCGCATAAACTCATCTTT.

This clone was counted only a few times. A far more abundant clone sits one base away, making this likely a read error. Other nucleotide sequences from this sample produce the same CDR3. V and J are TRDV2 and TRDJ1; 9 positions agree with TRDD3. Germline matching of the DNA provided the J gene here, since TCRdb leaves it blank. The CDR3 loop spans 18 amino acids. CDR1 and CDR2 from the germline V gene are GEAIGNYY and EKD. The J segment lost 0 bases and the V segment lost 3 bases, leaving 13 bases of the junction unmatched. The CDR3 nucleotides are TGTGCCTGTGACCCCAAGACTGGGGGAGACCCCTACACCGATAAACTCATCTTT. Its translation: CACDPKTGGDPYTDKLIF.

This clone has just a few counts. A far larger clone is a single base away, which makes a read error likely. Other nucleotide sequences in the sample specify the same CDR3. V and J are TRDV1 and TRDJ1; 7 bases fit TRDD3. CDR3 length: 13 residues. CDR1 is TSWWSYY and CDR2 is QGS in the germline V gene. The CDR3 is CALGGNWKGRLIF. The CDR3 DNA sequence: TGTGCCCTTGGGGGAAACTGGAAAGGTCGGCTCATCTTT.

On this clone: The protein that TCRdb holds for this DNA derives from a much larger clone and differs from the translated DNA at residue 15, which likely indicates a read error; the protein shown here is translated from the DNA. The rearrangement uses TRDV2 and TRDJ1; 11 nucleotides align to TRDD3. TCRdb leaves out the J gene; it was filled in here by matching the DNA to germline. This CDR3 spans 21 amino acids. V lost 0 bases to trimming and J lost 2 bases; unmatched junction nucleotides: 19. Germline assignment: CDR1 GEAIGNYY and CDR2 EKD. Here the CDR3 reads CACDTVKASPGGYKGTDKLIF. DNA for the CDR3: TGTGCCTGTGACACCGTGAAGGCTAGTCCTGGGGGATACAAAGGAACCGATAAACTCATCTTT.

The sample holds a few counts of this clone. This probably arose from a read error, given a far larger clone one base away. Other DNA sequences within the sample encode an identical CDR3. The V and J genes are TRDV1 and TRDJ1; D gene ambiguous. Here the J gene was assigned by germline matching of the DNA, as TCRdb has none. The CDR3 has 17 amino acids. Germline lookup yields CDR1 TSWWSYY and CDR2 QGS. Between the trimmed V and J ends, which lost 1 base and 3 bases, there was a span of 18 bases. The CDR3, as DNA: TGTGCTCTTGGGGAACGGTGGTTTACTCCTCGGGCCGATAAACTCATCTTT. This translates into CALGERWFTPRADKLIF.

This clone appeared a few times. Since a much larger clone is just one base distant, this may be a read error. The V and J genes are TRDV2 and TRDJ3, with TRDD3 identical over 12 bases. TCRdb offers no J gene call, so here the DNA was matched to germline to obtain one. The V gene's germline CDR1 is GEAIGNYY and CDR2 EKD. The CDR3 covers 20 residues. Here the CDR3 DNA reads TGTGCCTGTGACCCAGCCACTGGGGGATACCGCTCCCGGGACACCCGACAGATGTTTTTC. Its translation is CACDPATGGYRSRDTRQMFF.

This clone was seen a few times. This probably arose from a read error, given a far larger clone one base away. The sample contains more than one DNA sequence encoding this CDR3. The chain is built from TRDV1 and TRDJ2; 11 positions match TRDD3. The CDR3 runs 23 residues. Germline CDR1 TSWWSYY, CDR2 QGS. J lost 3 bases, V lost 0 bases, and 21 bases had no gene match. DNA for the CDR3: TGTGCTCTTGGGGAACTAGATGATCCAAGACTGGGGGATAGGTGGACTCTGACAGCACAACTCTTCTTT. Protein product: CALGELDDPRLGDRWTLTAQLFF.